This T cell receptor (beta chain) stems from a study of T cell changes during pregnancy in multiple sclerosis. The protocol was immunoSEQ multiplex PCR, while the TCRdb copy is restricted to in-frame clones and leaves out a portion. The repertoire holds 30,000 to 40,000 clones, with 90% as singletons. Per germline, CDR1 MDHEN and CDR2 SYDVKM. The CDR3 totals 16 residues. The junction had 5 bases not matched to a gene; V was cut back by 4 bases and J by 0 bases. This sequence was found in a female donor with multiple sclerosis, enrolled in a pregnancy study. This rearrangement joins TRBV28 to TRBJ2-4; 8 bases agree with TRBD2. The source was CD4+ T cells from peripheral blood mononuclear cells, collected in the second trimester of pregnancy. CDR3 region: CASSSGGGLAKNIQYF. Here the CDR3 DNA reads TGTGCCAGCAGTTCCGGGGGGGGGCTAGCCAAAAACATTCAGTACTTC.